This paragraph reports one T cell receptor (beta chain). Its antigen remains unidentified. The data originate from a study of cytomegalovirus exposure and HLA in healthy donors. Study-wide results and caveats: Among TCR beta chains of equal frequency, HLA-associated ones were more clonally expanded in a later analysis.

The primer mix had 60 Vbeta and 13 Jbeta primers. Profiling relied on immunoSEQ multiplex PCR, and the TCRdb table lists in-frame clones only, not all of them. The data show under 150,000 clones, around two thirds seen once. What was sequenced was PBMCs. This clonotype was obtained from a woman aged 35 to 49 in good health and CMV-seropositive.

Written as DNA, the CDR3 is TGCAGCGTTGGGACAGGCGATCTCTATGGCTACACCTTC. Translation: CSVGTGDLYGYTF. The V and J genes are TRBV29-1 and TRBJ1-2, with 7 bases aligning to TRBD1. The length of the CDR3 is 13 residues. Germline loops: CDR1 SQVTM, CDR2 ANQGSEA. The ends lost 4 bases at V and 4 bases at J; junction bases unmatched: 6. The variable domain in full, with the rest retrieved from reference TRBV29-1 and TRBJ1-2, is SAVISQKPSRDICQRGTSLTIQCQVDSQVTMMFWYRQQPGQSLTLIATANQGSEATYESGFVIDKFPISRPNLTFSTLTVSNMSPEDSSIYLCSVGTGDLYGYTFGSGTRLTVV.